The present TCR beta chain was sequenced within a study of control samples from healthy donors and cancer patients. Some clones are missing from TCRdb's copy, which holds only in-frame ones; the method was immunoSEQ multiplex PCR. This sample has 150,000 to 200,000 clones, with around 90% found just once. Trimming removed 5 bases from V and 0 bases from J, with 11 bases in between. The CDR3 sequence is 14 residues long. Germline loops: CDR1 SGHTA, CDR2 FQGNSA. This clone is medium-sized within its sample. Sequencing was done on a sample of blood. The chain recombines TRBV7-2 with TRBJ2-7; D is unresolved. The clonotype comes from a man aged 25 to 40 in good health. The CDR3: CASSPQLSSYEQYF. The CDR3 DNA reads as TGTGCCAGCAGCCCGCAGCTTAGCTCCTACGAGCAGTACTTC.